The subject of this entry is one T cell receptor (beta chain). The sample originates from a study of control samples from healthy donors and cancer patients. Using immunoSEQ multiplex PCR, the repertoire was profiled, and TCRdb retains in-frame clones only, with some absent. The sample lists some 76,000 clones, roughly nine tenths occurring once. This CDR3 region has 12 residues. Trimming stripped 4 bases from V and 7 bases from J, with 5 bases between. Germline V gene lookup returns CDR1 SGHTA and CDR2 FQGNSA. Sequencing was performed on PBMCs. The sequence was collected from a woman aged 45-65 years with colorectal cancer. This rearrangement joins TRBV7-2 to TRBJ1-6; D is unclear. CDR3 amino acids: CASSSGNSPLHF. For the CDR3, the DNA is TGTGCCAGCAGCTCTGGAAATTCACCCCTCCACTTT.